Reported below is one T cell receptor beta chain. Which antigen it targets is not known. No quality values exist for individual bases; no much larger clone is one base distant. The data derive from a study of T cell clonotyping in hematopoietic cell transplantation (dated by TCRdb to the early 2020s). About the full investigation: A total of some 140 blood samples were gathered in the study from around 40 consecutive transplant recipients along with their related donors. Recruitment of patients ran from late 2015 to early 2017, and follow-up continued until September 2020 or until death.

With the immunoSEQ assay, which is a bias-controlled multiplex PCR relying on V- and J-specific primers, TCR beta CDR3 regions were amplified from genomic DNA. A proprietary barcode and Illumina adapter sequences were added to the CDR3 amplicons in a second PCR step. An Illumina MiSeq instrument was used for sequencing of the CDR3 libraries. For the original study's pipeline: Export and quality control were performed with immunoSEQ Analyzer 3.0, and downstream analyses were performed with R Bioconductor and Immunarch. Only productive rearrangements in the normalized downsampled data set went into calculating the repertoire metrics. In the normalized cohort, a clonotype counted as pathologically expanded if the clonotype was larger than 5 templates. The Inverse Simpson Index was used to measure repertoire diversity. To capture all clonotypes, CMV-specificity analyses were performed on the non-normalized data set. TCRdb took over this immuneACCESS table, retaining in-frame rearrangements with V and J assigned. Such tables are incomplete; in checked studies, under half of the missing clones stem from an unresolved V gene, and the remainder is unexplained. V and J calls and clone size come straight from that table; D and trimming were deduced from the DNA. This sample lists 8,700 or so clones; 85% were detected once. About 32% of the sample is in the top ten clones.

The sample's time point label is to be understood as: 180 days after allo-HCT. Recipient blood was collected about 28 days before transplant and at days 30, 100 and 180 after transplant. Nuclei Lysis Solution was used to extract genomic DNA from fresh or cryopreserved unfractionated peripheral blood mononuclear cells. Study-level results and caveats: Sample size was limited, and cells were not sorted, so CD4 and CD8 repertoire contributions could not be separated. Only a small fraction of recipient repertoires overlapped donor repertoires, with over 95% appearing de novo at the given depth. Recipient TCR diversity fell after transplant, with pathologically expanded clonotypes rising progressively from day 30 to day 180. Donor and pretransplant recipient Inverse Simpson Index values predicted broader posttransplant TCR repertoire diversity.

This sequence was found in a female patient between 30 and 40 years old who had an allogeneic stem cell transplant, so the T cells may come from the graft donor. Some clones in this sample may be carry-over from other donors' samples. Sequencing used PBMCs, obtained 180 days after allogeneic stem cell transplant.

The sequenced DNA: TGTGCCAGCAGCCCAATAGGGACAGCTAACACTGAAGCTTTCTTT. Translated, it gives CASSPIGTANTEAFF. The rearranged segments are TRBV5-8 and TRBJ1-1; TRBD1 lines up with 7 middle nucleotides. Unmatched junction bases come to 8, with V trimmed by 4 bases and J by 2 bases. Taken from cysteine to phenylalanine, the CDR3 has 15 residues. Of all the DNA, just the CDR3 is kept, 45 bases in frame from base 1. CDR1 SGHTS and CDR2 YDEGEE are derived from the germline V gene.